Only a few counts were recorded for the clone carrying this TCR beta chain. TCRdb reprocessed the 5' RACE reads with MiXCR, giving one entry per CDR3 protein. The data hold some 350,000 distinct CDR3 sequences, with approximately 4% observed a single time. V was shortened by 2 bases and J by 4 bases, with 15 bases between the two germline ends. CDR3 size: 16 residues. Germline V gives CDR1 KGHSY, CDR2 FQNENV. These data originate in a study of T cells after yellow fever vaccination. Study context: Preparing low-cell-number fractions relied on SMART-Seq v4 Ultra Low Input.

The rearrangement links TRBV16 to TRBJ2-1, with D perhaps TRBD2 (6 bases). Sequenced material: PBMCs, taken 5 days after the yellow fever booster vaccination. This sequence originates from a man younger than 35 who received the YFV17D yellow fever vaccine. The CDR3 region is CASSQDGGRGYNEQFF. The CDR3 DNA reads TGTGCCAGCAGCCAAGACGGTGGTCGGGGGTACAATGAGCAGTTCTTC.